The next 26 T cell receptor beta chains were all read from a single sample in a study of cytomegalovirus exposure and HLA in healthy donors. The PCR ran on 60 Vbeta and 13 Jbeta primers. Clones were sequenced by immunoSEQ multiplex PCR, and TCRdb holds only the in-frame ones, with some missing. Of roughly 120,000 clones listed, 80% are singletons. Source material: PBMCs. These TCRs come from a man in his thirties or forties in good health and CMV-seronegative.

CDR3 sequence reads: CASRTSGRGTGELFF. DNA of the CDR3: TGTGCCAGTAGAACTAGCGGGAGGGGGACCGGGGAGCTGTTTTTT. J is TRBJ2-2 and V is TRBV19; 13 positions agree with TRBD2. CDR1 LNHDA and CDR2 SQIVND come from the germline V gene (reference sequence). The CDR3 contains 15 residues. V was clipped by 6 bases and J by 5 bases; unmatched bases: 3.

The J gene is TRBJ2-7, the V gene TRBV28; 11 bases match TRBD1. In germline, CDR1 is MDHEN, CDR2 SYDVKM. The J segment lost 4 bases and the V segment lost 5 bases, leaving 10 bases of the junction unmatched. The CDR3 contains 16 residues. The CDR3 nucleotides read TGTGCCAGCAGTCGGCAGAGGACAGGGGGCTTGTACGAGCAGTACTTC. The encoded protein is CASSRQRTGGLYEQYF.

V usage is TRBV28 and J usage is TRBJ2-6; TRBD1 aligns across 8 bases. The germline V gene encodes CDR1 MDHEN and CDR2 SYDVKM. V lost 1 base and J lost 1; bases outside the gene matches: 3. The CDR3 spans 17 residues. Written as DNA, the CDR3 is TGTGCCAGCAGTTTATATAACAGGGGGTCTGGGGCCAACGTCCTGACTTTC. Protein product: CASSLYNRGSGANVLTF. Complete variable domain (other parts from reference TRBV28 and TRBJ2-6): DVKVTQSSRYLVKRTGEKVFLECVQDMDHENMFWYRQDPGLGLRLIYFSYDVKMKEKGDIPEGYSVSREKKERFSLILESASTNQTSMYLCASSLYNRGSGANVLTFGAGSRLTVL.

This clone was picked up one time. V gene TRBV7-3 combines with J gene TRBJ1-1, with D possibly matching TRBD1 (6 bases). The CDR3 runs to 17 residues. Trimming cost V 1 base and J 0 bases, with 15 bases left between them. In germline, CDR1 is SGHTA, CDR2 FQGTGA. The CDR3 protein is CASSLRVGAFLNTEAFF. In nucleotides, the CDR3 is TGTGCCAGCAGCTTAAGGGTGGGGGCGTTTTTGAACACTGAAGCTTTCTTT.

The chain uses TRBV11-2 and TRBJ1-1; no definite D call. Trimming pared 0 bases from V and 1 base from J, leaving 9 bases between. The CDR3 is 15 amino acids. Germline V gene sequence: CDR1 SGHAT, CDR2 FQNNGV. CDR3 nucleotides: TGTGCCAGCAGCTTAGATCTAGGCGAGAACACTGAAGCTTTCTTT. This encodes CASSLDLGENTEAFF.

CDR3 in amino acids: CASSPGQGGYEQYF. The CDR3 nucleotides are TGTGCCAGCAGCCCAGGACAGGGAGGATACGAGCAGTACTTC. The V call is TRBV7-7, the J call TRBJ2-7, with 8 bases fitting TRBD1. V was clipped by 5 bases and J by 4 bases; unmatched bases: 7. The germline CDR1 and CDR2 sequences are SSHAT and FNYEAQ (reference sequence). This CDR3 is built from 14 residues.

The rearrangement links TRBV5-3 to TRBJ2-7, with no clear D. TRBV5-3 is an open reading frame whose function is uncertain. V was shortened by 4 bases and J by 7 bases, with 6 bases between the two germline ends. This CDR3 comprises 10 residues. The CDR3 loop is CARSPREQYF. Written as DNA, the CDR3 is TGTGCCAGAAGCCCCCGGGAGCAGTACTTC.

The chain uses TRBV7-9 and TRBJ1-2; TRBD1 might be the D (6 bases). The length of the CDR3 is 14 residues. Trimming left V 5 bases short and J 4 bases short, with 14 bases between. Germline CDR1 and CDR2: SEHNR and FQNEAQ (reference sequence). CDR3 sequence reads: CASSGHRALYGYTF. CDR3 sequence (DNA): TGTGCCAGCAGCGGCCACAGGGCCCTCTATGGCTACACCTTC. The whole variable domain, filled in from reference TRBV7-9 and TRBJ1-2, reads DTGVSQNPRHKITKRGQNVTFRCDPISEHNRLYWYRQTLGQGPEFLTYFQNEAQLEKSRLLSDRFSAERPKGSFSTLEIQRTEQGDSAMYLCASSGHRALYGYTFGSGTRLTVV.

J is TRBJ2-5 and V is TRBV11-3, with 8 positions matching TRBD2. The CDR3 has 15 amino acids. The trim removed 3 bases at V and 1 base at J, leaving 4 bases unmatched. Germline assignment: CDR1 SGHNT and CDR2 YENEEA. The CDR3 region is CASSFGGGPQETQYF. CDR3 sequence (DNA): TGTGCCAGCAGCTTTGGCGGGGGGCCCCAAGAGACCCAGTACTTC. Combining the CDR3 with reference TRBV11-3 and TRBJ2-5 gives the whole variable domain EAGVVQSPRYKIIEKKQPVAFWCNPISGHNTLYWYLQNLGQGPELLIRYENEEAVDDSQLPKDRFSAERLKGVDSTLKIQPAELGDSAVYLCASSFGGGPQETQYFGPGTRLLVL.

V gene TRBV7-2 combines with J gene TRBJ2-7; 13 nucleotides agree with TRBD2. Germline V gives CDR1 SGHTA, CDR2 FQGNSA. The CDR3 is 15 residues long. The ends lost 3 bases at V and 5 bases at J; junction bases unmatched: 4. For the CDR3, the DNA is TGTGCCAGCAGCTTGTGGACTAGCGGGAGAGACGAGCAGTACTTC. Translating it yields CASSLWTSGRDEQYF.

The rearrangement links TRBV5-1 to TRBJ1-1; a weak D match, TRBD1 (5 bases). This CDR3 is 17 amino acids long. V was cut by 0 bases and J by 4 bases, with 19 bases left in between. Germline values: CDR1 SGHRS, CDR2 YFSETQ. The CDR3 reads CASSLEGPTVPGTEAFF. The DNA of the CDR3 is TGCGCCAGCAGCTTGGAGGGGCCGACCGTTCCGGGCACTGAAGCTTTCTTT.

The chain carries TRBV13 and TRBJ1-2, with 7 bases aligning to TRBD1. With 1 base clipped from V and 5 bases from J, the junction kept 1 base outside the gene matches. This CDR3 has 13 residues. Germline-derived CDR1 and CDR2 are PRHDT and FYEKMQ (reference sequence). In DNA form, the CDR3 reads TGTGCCAGCAGCTTAGACAGGGGTTATGGCTACACCTTC. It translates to CASSLDRGYGYTF. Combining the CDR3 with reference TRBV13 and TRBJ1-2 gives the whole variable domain AAGVIQSPRHLIKEKRETATLKCYPIPRHDTVYWYQQGPGQDPQFLISFYEKMQSDKGSIPDRFSAQQFSDYHSELNMSSLELGDSALYFCASSLDRGYGYTFGSGTRLTVV.

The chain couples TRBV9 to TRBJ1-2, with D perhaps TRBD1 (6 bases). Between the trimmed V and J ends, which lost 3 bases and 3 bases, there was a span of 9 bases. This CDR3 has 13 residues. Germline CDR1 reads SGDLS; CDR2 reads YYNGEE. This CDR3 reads CASSADSYYGYTF. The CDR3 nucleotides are TGTGCCAGCAGCGCGGACAGCTACTATGGCTACACCTTC.

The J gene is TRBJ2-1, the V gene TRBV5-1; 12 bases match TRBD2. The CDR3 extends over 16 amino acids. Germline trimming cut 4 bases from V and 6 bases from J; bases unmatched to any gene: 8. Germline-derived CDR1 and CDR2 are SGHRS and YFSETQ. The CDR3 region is CASSPSTSGSPNEQFF. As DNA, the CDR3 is TGCGCCAGCAGCCCTTCGACTAGCGGGAGCCCCAATGAGCAGTTCTTC.

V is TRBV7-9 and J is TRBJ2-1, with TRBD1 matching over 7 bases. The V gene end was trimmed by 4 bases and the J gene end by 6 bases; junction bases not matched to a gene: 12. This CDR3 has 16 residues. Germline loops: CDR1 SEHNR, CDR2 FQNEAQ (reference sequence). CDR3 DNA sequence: TGTGCCAGCAGCTCACCTACCGGGACAGCAACCAATGAGCAGTTCTTC. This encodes CASSSPTGTATNEQFF.

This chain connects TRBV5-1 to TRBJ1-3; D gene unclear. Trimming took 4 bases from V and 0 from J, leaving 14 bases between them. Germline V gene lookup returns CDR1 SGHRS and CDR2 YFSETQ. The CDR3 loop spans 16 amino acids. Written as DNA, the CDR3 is TGCGCCAGCAGCAGTAGTATAGGACTCTCTGGAAACACCATATATTTT. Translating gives CASSSSIGLSGNTIYF.

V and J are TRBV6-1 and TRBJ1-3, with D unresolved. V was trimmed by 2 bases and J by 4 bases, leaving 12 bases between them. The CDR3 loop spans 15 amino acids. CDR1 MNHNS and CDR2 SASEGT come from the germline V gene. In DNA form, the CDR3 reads TGTGCCAGCAGTGAATTTGGAAGGGAGGGAAACACCATATATTTT. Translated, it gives CASSEFGREGNTIYF.

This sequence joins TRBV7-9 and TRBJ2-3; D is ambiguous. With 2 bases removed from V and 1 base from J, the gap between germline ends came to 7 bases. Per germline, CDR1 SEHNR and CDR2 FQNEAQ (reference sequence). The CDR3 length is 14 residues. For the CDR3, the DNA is TGTGCCAGCAGCTTATCGGCGGGCACAGATACGCAGTATTTT. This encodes CASSLSAGTDTQYF.

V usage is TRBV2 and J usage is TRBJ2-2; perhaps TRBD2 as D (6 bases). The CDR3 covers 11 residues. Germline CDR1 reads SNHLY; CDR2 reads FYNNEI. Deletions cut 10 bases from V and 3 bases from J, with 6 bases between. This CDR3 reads CATGDTGELFF. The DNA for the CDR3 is TGTGCCACGGGGGACACCGGGGAGCTGTTTTTT.

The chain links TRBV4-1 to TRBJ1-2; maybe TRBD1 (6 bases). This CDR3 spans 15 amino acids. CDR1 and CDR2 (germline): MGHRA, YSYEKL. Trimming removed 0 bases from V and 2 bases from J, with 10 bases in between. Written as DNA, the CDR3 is TGCGCCAGCAGCCAAGATCAACAGGGCAACTATGGCTACACCTTC. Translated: CASSQDQQGNYGYTF.

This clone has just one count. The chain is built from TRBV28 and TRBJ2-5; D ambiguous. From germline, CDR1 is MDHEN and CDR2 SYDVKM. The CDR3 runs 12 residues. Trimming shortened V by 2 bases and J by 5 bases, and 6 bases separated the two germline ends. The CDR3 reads CASSLPSETQYF. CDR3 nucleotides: TGTGCCAGCAGTTTACCCTCGGAGACCCAGTACTTC.

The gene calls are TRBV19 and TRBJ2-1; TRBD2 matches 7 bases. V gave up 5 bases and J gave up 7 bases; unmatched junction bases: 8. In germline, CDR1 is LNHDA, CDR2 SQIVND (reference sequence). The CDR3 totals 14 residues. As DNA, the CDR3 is TGTGCCAGTAGTCTTCGCGGGAGAAGTAATGAGCAGTTCTTC. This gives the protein CASSLRGRSNEQFF.

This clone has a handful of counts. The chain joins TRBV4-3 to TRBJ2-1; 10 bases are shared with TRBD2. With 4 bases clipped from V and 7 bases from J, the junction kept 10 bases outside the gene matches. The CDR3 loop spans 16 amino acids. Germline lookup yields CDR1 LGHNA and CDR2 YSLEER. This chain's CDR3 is CASSRGLAEGLNEQFF. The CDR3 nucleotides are TGCGCCAGCAGCCGTGGACTAGCGGAGGGACTGAATGAGCAGTTCTTC.

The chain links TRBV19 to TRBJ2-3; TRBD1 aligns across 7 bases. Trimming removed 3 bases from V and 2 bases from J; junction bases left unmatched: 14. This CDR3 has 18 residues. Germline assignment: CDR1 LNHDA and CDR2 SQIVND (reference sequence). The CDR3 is CASSILTGSTTDTDTQYF. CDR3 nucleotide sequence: TGTGCCAGTAGTATTTTGACAGGGTCAACGACAGACACAGATACGCAGTATTTT.

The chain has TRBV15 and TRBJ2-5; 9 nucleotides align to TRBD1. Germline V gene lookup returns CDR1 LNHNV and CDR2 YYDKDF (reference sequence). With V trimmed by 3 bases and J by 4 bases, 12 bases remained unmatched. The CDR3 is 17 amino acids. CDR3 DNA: TGTGCCACCAGCAGCCTTCGGGACAGGGCGGCGCGAGAGACCCAGTACTTC. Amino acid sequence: CATSSLRDRAARETQYF.

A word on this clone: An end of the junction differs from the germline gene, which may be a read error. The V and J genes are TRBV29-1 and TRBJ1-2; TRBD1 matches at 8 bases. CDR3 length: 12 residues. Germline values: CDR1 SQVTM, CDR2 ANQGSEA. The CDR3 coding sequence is TGCAGCGTTGTTCAGGGGGCAGACGGCTACCCCTTC. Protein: CSVVQGADGYPF. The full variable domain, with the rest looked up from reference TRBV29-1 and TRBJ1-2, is SAVISQKPSRDICQRGTSLTIQCQVDSQVTMMFWYRQQPGQSLTLIATANQGSEATYESGFVIDKFPISRPNLTFSTLTVSNMSPEDSSIYLCSVVQGADGYPFGSGTRLTVV.